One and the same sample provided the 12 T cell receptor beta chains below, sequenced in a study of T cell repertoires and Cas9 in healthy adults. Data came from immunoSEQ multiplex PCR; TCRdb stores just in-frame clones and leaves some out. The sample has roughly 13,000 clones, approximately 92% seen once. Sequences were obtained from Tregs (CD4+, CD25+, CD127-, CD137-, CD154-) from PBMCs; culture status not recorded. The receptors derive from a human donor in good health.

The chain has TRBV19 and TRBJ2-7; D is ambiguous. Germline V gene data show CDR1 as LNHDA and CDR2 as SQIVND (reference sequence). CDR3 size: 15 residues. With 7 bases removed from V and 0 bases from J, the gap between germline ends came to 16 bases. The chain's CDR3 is CASNDPSRSSYEQYV. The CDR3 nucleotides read TGTGCCAGTAACGACCCATCCCGGAGCTCCTACGAGCAGTACGTC.

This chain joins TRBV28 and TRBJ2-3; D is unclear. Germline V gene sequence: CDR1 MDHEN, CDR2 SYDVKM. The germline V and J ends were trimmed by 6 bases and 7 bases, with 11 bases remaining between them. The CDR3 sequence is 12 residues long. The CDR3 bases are TGTGCCAGCAGAACGGGTGTTTATACGCAGTATTTT. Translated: CASRTGVYTQYF.

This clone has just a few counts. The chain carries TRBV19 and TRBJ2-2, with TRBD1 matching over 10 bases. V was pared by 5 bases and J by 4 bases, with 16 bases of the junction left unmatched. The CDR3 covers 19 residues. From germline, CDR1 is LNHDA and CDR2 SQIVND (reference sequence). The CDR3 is CASSPVWDRGFLTTGELFF. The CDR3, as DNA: TGTGCCAGTAGTCCGGTGTGGGACAGGGGTTTCTTGACCACCGGGGAGCTGTTTTTT.

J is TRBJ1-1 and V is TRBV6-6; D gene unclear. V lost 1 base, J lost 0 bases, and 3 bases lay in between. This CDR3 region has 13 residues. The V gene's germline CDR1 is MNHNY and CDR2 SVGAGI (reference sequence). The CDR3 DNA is TGTGCCAGCAGTTACTGGGTGAACACTGAAGCTTTCTTT. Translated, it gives CASSYWVNTEAFF.

As DNA, the CDR3 is TGTGCCAGCAGCGTTAGCCCGGGACAGGGGGCAGGCACCGGGGAGCTGTTTTTT. As protein: CASSVSPGQGAGTGELFF. The genes are TRBV6-4 and TRBJ2-2; TRBD1 matches at 12 bases. The CDR3 is 18 residues long. The germline V gene has CDR1 MRHNA and CDR2 SNTAGT. With V trimmed by 6 bases and J by 4 bases, 12 bases remained unmatched.

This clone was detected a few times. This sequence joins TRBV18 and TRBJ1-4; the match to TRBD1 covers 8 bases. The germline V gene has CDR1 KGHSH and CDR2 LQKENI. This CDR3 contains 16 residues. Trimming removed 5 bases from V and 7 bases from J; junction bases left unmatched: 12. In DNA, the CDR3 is TGTGCCAGCTCATTCGCCCGGTTGACAGGGGCTGAAAAACTGTTTTTT. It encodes CASSFARLTGAEKLFF.

CDR3 DNA: TGTGCCACCTCAAGCGGGATTTACAATGAGCAGTTCTTC. Translation gives CATSSGIYNEQFF. The genes are TRBV7-3 and TRBJ2-1; 7 bases agree with TRBD2. V was clipped by 10 bases and J by 4 bases; unmatched bases: 7. This CDR3 is built from 13 residues. Looked up from germline, CDR1 is SGHTA and CDR2 is FQGTGA.

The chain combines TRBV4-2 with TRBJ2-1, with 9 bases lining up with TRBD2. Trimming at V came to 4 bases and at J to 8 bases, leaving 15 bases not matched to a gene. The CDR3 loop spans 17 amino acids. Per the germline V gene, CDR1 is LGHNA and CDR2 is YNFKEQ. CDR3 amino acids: CASSPSLGVSGGYEQFF. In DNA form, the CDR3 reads TGTGCCAGCAGCCCTTCACTCGGGGTTAGCGGGGGCTATGAGCAGTTCTTC.

The CDR3 nucleotides read TGCGCCAGCAGCGTCTGGCTGGACCTAAGCACAGATACGCAGTATTTT. Encoded protein: CASSVWLDLSTDTQYF. The chain employs TRBV5-1 and TRBJ2-3; D gene uncertain. The germline V gene encodes CDR1 SGHRS and CDR2 YFSETQ. This CDR3 spans 16 amino acids. The V end lost 4 bases, the J end lost 0 bases, and 15 bases lay between the germline ends.

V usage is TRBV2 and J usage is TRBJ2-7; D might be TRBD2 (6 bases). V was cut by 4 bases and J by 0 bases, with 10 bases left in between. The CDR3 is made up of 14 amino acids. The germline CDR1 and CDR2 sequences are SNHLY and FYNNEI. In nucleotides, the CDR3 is TGTGCCAGCAGTGCTCACGGGAGCTCCTACGAGCAGTACGTC. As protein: CASSAHGSSYEQYV.

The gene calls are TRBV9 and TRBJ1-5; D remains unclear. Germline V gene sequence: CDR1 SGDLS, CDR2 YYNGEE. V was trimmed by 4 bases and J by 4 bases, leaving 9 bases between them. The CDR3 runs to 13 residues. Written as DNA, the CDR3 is TGTGCCAGCAGCTCCTTGGAGAATCAGCCCCAGCATTTT. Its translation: CASSSLENQPQHF.

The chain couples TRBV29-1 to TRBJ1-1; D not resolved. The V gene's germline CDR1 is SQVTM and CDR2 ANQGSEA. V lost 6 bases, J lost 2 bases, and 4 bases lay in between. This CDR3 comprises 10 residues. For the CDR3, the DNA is TGCAGCGTCGGAAACACTGAAGCTTTCTTT. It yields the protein CSVGNTEAFF.